This TCR beta chain originates from a study of blood T cell repertoires in COVID-19. J was trimmed by 7 bases and V by 6 bases; bases with no gene match: 6. The CDR3 covers 14 residues. Germline V CDR1 and CDR2: MNHEY, SMNVEV (reference sequence). Assignments of participants to cohorts depended upon their own reported clinical history. Under the authors' procedure: It was from reference gene primer amplification that nucleated cell counts were estimated. This table comes from immunoSEQ multiplex PCR, and its TCRdb copy is limited to in-frame clones, with some not included. The V and J calls and clone size are taken from that table; D and trimming were inferred from the DNA. The sample consists of about 260,000 clones, roughly four fifths of them appearing once.

Sequencing was performed on PBMCs or T cells enriched from blood (not recorded which). The receptor was derived from a man aged 25-45 years with acute COVID-19. The rearrangement joins TRBV27 to TRBJ2-1; TRBD1 matches 10 bases. The CDR3 loop reads CASSRDRGLNEQFF. As DNA, the CDR3 is TGTGCCAGCAGCCGCGACAGGGGGCTGAATGAGCAGTTCTTC.